The clone carrying this TCR beta chain was counted ten times or more. The antigen remains undetermined. This entry is derived from a study of early T cells in non-severe SARS-CoV-2 infection. In the study overall: Chains were unpaired, as sequencing was done on bulk RNA from unsorted whole blood. Whole-study results and caveats: VDJdb matching skewed toward anti-spike CD8 responses, missing private and CD4 specificities.

The CDR3 has 15 residues. Germline CDR1 reads SGHTA; CDR2 reads FQGNSA. Losses at the gene ends were 0 bases for V and 9 bases for J; bases not matched to a gene: 4. Unique molecular identifiers were affixed to single, distinct cDNA molecules. TCRdb redid the calling of the 5' RACE reads with MiXCR, one entry per CDR3 protein. The repertoire holds about 40,000 distinct CDR3 sequences, with roughly 6% as singletons. The sequenced sample was whole blood. The source is an adult who was a healthcare worker with PCR-confirmed SARS-CoV-2 infection or an uninfected control (not recorded which). The chain recombines TRBV7-2 with TRBJ2-5, with 13 nucleotides matching TRBD2. CDR3 amino acids: CASSLAGTSGVSQYF. The CDR3 region has the DNA TGTGCCAGCAGCTTAGCTGGGACTAGCGGGGTGTCCCAGTACTTC.